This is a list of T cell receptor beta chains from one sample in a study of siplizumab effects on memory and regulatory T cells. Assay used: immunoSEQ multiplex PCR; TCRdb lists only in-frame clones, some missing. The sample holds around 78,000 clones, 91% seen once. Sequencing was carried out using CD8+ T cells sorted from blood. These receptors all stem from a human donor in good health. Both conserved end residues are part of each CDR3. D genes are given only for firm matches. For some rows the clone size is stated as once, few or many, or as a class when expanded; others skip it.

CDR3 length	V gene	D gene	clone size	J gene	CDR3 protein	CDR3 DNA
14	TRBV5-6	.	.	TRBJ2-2	CASSMTANTGELFF	TGTGCCAGCAGCATGACAGCAAACACCGGGGAGCTGTTTTTT
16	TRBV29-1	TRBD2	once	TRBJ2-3	CSALAASGRWTDTQYF	TGCAGCGCCTTGGCGGCTAGCGGGAGGTGGACAGATACGCAGTATTTT
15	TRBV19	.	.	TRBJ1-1	CASSFSGVGNTEAFF	TGTGCCAGTTCCTTTTCAGGGGTTGGGAACACTGAAGCTTTCTTT
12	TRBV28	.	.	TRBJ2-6	CAGGSGANVLTF	TGTGCGGGGGGCTCTGGGGCCAACGTCCTGACTTTC
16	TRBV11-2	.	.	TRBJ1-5	CASSIQGADSNQPQHF	TGTGCCAGCAGCATTCAGGGCGCCGATAGCAATCAGCCCCAGCATTTT
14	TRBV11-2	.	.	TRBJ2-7	CASSLFVGAYEQYF	TGTGCCAGCAGCTTATTCGTCGGAGCCTACGAGCAGTACTTC
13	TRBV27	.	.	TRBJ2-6	CASSLSGANVLTF	TGTGCCAGCAGTTTGTCTGGGGCCAACGTCCTGACTTTC
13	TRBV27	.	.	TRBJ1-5	CASSLSIYQPQHF	TGTGCCAGCAGTTTATCGATCTATCAGCCCCAGCATTTT
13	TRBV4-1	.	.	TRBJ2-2	CASSEVAAGELFF	TGCGCCAGCAGCGAGGTTGCGGCCGGGGAGCTGTTTTTT
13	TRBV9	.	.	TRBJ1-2	CASSPAAILGYTF	TGTGCCAGCAGTCCTGCGGCAATCTTAGGCTACACCTTC
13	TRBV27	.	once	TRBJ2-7	CASSFASDYEQYF	TGTGCCAGCAGTTTTGCCAGCGACTACGAGCAGTACTTC
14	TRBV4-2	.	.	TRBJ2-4	CASSQEFGIEIQYF	TGTGCCAGCAGCCAAGAATTCGGGATTGAGATTCAGTACTTC
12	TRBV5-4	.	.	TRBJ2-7	CASSLGGREQYF	TGTGCCAGCAGCTTGGGGGGGCGGGAGCAGTACTTC
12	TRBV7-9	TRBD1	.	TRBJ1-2	CASSSGQGGYTF	TGTGCCAGCAGCTCCGGACAGGGTGGCTACACCTTC
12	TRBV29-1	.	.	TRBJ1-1	CSVGVWSTEAFF	TGCAGCGTTGGGGTTTGGAGTACTGAAGCTTTCTTT
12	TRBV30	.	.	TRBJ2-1	CAWTRASNEQFF	TGTGCCTGGACGCGGGCCTCCAATGAGCAGTTCTTC
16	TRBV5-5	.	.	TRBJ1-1	CASSFLSVGAGTEAFF	TGTGCCAGCAGCTTCCTCTCAGTTGGGGCGGGAACTGAAGCTTTCTTT